This TCR beta chain came from a study of T cell responses to AZD1222 COVID-19 vaccine. Details on this clone: Its matching antigen is unknown.

Repertoires were generated with immunoSEQ multiplex PCR, while TCRdb's copy carries only in-frame clones and drops some. The table includes some 82,000 clones, approximately 90% detected once. Germline V gives CDR1 DFQATT, CDR2 SNEGSKA (reference sequence). The CDR3 is 15 amino acids. V gave up 3 bases and J gave up 6 bases, with 17 bases separating them. Study-level points and caveats: Among those given AZD1222, only 5 to 7 were seropositive at baseline. Researchers report vaccine-associated CD4 TCRs spanning spike, with dominance at 160-218 and 743-854. The donor group comprised mostly white British people and more females; the analysis possibly underestimated clonal diversity.

The receptor comes from an adult in good health. This sequence joins TRBV20-1 and TRBJ1-4; no reliable D call. Sample: peripheral blood, taken on day 0 of AZD1222 vaccination. CDR3 loop: CSASTGILMYEKLFF. The CDR3 nucleotides are TGCAGTGCTAGTACCGGGATACTAATGTATGAAAAACTGTTTTTT.